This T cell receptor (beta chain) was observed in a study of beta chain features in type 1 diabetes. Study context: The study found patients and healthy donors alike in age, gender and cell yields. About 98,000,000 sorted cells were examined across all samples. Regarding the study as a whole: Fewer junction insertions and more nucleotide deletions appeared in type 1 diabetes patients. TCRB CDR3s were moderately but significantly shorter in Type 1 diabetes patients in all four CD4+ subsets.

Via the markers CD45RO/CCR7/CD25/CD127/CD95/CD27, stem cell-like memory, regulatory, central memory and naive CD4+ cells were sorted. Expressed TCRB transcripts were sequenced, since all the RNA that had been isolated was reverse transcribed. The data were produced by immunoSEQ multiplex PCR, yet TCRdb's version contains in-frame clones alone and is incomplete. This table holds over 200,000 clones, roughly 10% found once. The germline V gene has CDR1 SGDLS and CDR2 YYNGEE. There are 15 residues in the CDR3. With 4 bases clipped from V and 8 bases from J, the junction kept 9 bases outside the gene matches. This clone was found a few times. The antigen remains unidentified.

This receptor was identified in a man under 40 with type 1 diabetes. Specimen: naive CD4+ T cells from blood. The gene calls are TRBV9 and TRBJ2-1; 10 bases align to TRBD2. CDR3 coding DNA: TGTGCCAGCAGCTGGTCTAGCGGGGGTTATGATGAGCAGTTCTTC. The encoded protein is CASSWSSGGYDEQFF.